This T cell receptor (beta chain) was identified during a study of CD8 T cells in ankylosing spondylitis. Study results and caveats: There was a TCR beta motif, made of 7 to 9 highly homologous variants, that appeared characteristic of ankylosing spondylitis blood.

TCRdb re-called the 5' RACE reads through MiXCR, storing one row per CDR3 protein. The table records some 220,000 distinct CDR3 sequences, 6% to 8% of them present only once. There are many counts of this clonotype. Its target is not known. This CDR3 is built from 15 residues. Germline V gene data show CDR1 as MNHEY and CDR2 as SMNVEV (reference sequence). J gave up 5 bases and V 6 bases, and 10 bases lay outside the gene matches. The receptor's source is a male donor with ankylosing spondylitis. The sequenced material came from blood, either unsorted or a sorted T cell fraction (not recorded which). The V and J genes are TRBV27 and TRBJ2-5; 9 bases match TRBD1. The CDR3 nucleotides are TGTGCCAGCAGCCCCGGGACAGGGAGGAGGGAGACCCAGTACTTC. Protein: CASSPGTGRRETQYF.